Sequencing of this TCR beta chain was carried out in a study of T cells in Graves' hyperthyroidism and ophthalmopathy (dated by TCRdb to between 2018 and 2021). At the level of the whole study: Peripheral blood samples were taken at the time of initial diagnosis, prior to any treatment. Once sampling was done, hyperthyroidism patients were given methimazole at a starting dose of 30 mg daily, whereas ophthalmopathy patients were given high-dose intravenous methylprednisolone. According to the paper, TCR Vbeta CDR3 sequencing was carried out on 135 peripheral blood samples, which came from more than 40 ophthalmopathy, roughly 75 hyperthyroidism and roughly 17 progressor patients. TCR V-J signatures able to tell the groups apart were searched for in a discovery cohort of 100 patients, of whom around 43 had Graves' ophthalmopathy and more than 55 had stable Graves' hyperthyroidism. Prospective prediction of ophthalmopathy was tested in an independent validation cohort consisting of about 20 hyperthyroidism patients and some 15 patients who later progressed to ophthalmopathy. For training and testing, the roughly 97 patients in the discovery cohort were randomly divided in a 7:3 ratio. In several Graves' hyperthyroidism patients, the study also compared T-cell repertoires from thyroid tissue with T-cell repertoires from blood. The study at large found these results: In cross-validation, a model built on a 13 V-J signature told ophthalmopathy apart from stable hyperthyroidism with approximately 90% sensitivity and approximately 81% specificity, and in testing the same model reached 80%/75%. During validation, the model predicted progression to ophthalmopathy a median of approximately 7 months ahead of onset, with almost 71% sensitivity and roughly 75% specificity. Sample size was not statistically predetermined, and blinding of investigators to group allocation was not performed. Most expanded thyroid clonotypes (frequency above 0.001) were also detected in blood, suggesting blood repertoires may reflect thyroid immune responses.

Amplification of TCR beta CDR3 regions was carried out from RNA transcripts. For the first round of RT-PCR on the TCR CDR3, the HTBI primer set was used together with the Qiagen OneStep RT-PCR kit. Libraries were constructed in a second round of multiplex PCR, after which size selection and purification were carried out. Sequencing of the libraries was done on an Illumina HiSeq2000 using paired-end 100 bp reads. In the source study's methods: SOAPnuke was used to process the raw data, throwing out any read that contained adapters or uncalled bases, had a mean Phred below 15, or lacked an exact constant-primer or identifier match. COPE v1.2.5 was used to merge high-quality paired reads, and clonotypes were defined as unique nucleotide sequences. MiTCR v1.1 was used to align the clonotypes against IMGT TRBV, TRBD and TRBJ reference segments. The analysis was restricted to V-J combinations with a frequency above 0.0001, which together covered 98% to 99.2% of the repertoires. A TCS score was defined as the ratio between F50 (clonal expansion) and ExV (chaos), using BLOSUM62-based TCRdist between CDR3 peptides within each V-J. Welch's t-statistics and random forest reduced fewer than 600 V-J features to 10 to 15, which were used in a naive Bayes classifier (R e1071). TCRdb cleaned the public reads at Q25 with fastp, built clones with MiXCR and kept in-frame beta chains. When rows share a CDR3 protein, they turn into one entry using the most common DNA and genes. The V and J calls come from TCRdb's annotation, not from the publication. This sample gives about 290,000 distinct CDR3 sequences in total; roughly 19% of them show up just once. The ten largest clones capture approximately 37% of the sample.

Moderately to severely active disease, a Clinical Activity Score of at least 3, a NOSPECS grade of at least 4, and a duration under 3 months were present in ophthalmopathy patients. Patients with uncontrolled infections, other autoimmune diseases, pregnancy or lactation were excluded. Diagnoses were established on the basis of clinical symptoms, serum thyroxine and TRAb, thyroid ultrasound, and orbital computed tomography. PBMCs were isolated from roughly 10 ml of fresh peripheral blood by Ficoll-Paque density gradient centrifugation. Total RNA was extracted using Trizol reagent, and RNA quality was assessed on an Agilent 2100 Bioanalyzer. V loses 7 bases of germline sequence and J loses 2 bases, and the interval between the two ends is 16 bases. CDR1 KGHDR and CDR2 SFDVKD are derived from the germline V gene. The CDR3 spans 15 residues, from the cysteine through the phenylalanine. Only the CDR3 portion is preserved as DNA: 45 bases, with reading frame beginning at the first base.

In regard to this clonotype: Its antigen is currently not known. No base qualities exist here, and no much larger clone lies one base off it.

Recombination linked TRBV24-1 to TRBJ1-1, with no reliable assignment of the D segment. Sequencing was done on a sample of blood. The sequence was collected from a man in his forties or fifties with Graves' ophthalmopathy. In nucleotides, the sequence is TGTGCCACCAGGGGCATCGGTGGTGGTAACACTGAAGCTTTCTTT. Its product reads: CATRGIGGGNTEAFF.